The 7 T cell receptor beta chains listed next were all sequenced from one sample in a study of cytomegalovirus exposure and HLA in healthy donors. A multiplex PCR was run with 60 Vbeta primers and 13 Jbeta primers. Method: immunoSEQ multiplex PCR; TCRdb's copy keeps in-frame clones and lacks some. In the table there are 140,000 or so clones, approximately 83% of which are singletons. The sample was PBMCs. The receptor set was obtained from a woman in her thirties or forties in good health and CMV-seronegative.

This clone was seen more than once but under ten times. At one of its ends the junction is not consistent with the germline gene, which may arise from a read error. Other DNA sequences within the sample encode an identical CDR3. The CDR3 DNA sequence: TGTGCCAGCAGCCGTTCTTTAGGACAGGGGGCGCAGGGCTACACCTTC. It is translated as CASSRSLGQGAQGYTF. The chain recombines TRBV4-1 with TRBJ1-2, with TRBD1 matching 11 bases. CDR1 and CDR2 (germline): MGHRA, YSYEKL. This CDR3 is 16 amino acids long.

The chain recombines TRBV27 with TRBJ1-1, with D possibly being TRBD1 (6 bases). The CDR3 has 13 amino acids. Deletions cut 5 bases from V and 1 base from J, with 8 bases between. Germline V lookup: CDR1 MNHEY, CDR2 SMNVEV (reference sequence). The DNA of the CDR3 is TGTGCCAGCAGTCTCAGGGGGAACACTGAAGCTTTCTTT. It yields the protein CASSLRGNTEAFF.

V is TRBV29-1 and J is TRBJ2-2, with a tentative D call TRBD2 (6 bases). Per the germline V gene, CDR1 is SQVTM and CDR2 is ANQGSEA. The CDR3 sequence is 15 residues long. V was shortened by 1 base and J by 6 bases, with 15 bases between the two germline ends. CDR3 sequence: CSVEVIPGEAGELFF. CDR3 in DNA: TGCAGCGTTGAAGTCATTCCGGGGGAGGCCGGGGAGCTGTTTTTT.

In this sample, this clone turned up a few times. The chain couples TRBV18 to TRBJ1-5; D gene unclear. Trimming removed 0 bases from V and 7 bases from J, with 4 bases in between. This CDR3 contains 12 residues. Germline lookup yields CDR1 KGHSH and CDR2 LQKENI. The CDR3 is CASSPPGQPQHF. The DNA for the CDR3 is TGTGCCAGCTCACCACCGGGCCAGCCCCAGCATTTT. The full variable domain, completed using reference TRBV18 and TRBJ1-5, is NAGVMQNPRHLVRRRGQEARLRCSPMKGHSHVYWYRQLPEEGLKFMVYLQKENIIDESGMPKERFSAEFPKEGPSILRIQQVVRGDSAAYFCASSPPGQPQHFGDGTRLSIL.

The CDR3 spells CASSEGLPYEQYF. CDR3 nucleotide sequence: TGCGCCAGCAGTGAAGGACTACCCTACGAGCAGTACTTC. The chain uses TRBV10-1 and TRBJ2-7; maybe TRBD2 (6 bases). Germline CDR1 and CDR2: WNHNN and SYGVQD (reference sequence). The V and J ends lost 3 bases and 2 bases respectively, with 8 bases between them. The CDR3 covers 13 residues.

The V call is TRBV7-9, the J call TRBJ2-2, with D maybe TRBD2 (6 bases). Trimming removed 5 bases from V and 6 bases from J, with 19 bases in between. This CDR3 has 16 residues. Germline CDR1 is SEHNR and CDR2 is FQNEAQ (reference sequence). CDR3 sequence reads: CASSHPGLKDAGELFF. DNA for the CDR3: TGTGCCAGCAGCCATCCGGGACTTAAAGACGCCGGGGAGCTGTTTTTT.

This clone was seen a few times. The chain links TRBV6-5 to TRBJ2-2, with a tentative D call TRBD1 (6 bases). Trimming removed 8 bases at V and 2 bases at J, with 15 bases between. Germline loops: CDR1 MNHEY, CDR2 SVGAGI. The CDR3 runs to 15 residues. The CDR3: CASSAGTPNTGELFF. CDR3 DNA: TGTGCCAGCTCAGCTGGGACACCAAACACCGGGGAGCTGTTTTTT.